The 9 T cell receptor beta chains below come from one sample, sequenced in a study of T cells in Graves' hyperthyroidism and ophthalmopathy. RNA transcripts gave rise to amplified TCR beta CDR3 regions. The HTBI set primed first-round TCR CDR3 RT-PCR. Using its own MiXCR run on the multiplex PCR reads, TCRdb lists one record per CDR3 protein. The sample consists of a few hundred thousand distinct CDR3 sequences, more than 45% of them appearing once. The sample comprised peripheral blood or thyroid tissue (not recorded which). The receptors come from a woman aged 18-29 years with Graves' hyperthyroidism.

This clonotype was seen repeatedly, ten times or more. This chain links TRBV4-1 with TRBJ1-5, with a possible D match to TRBD1 (5 bases). CDR3 size: 14 residues. Per the germline V gene, CDR1 is MGHRA and CDR2 is YSYEKL. V was trimmed by 1 base and J by 7 bases, leaving 11 bases between them. The CDR3 is CASSQARVGQPQHF. CDR3 in DNA: TGCGCCAGCAGCCAAGCCAGGGTGGGGCAGCCCCAGCATTTT.

This clonotype was counted ten times or more. The rearrangement joins TRBV27 to TRBJ2-7; D may match TRBD1 or TRBD2 (5 bases each). The germline V gene has CDR1 MNHEY and CDR2 SMNVEV (reference sequence). This CDR3 spans 14 amino acids. V was cut by 5 bases and J by 7 bases, with 18 bases left in between. The CDR3 loop reads CASSRTGPGEEQYF. The CDR3 bases are TGTGCCAGCAGTAGGACGGGACCTGGGGAAGAGCAGTACTTC.

The table lists this clonotype with many counts. The CDR3 region is CASSHQSNYGYTF. CDR3 nucleotides: TGTGCCAGCAGCCATCAGTCTAACTATGGCTACACCTTC. The V gene is TRBV7-8, the J gene TRBJ1-2, with unresolved D. V was clipped by 5 bases and J by 0 bases, with 7 bases between them. The CDR3 runs to 13 residues. The germline V gene encodes CDR1 SGHVS and CDR2 FQNEAQ.

This clonotype was seen a handful of times. The chain uses TRBV5-1 and TRBJ2-7; 7 positions match TRBD2. V lost 0 bases and J lost 2; bases outside the gene matches: 8. Germline V lookup: CDR1 SGHRS, CDR2 YFSETQ. The CDR3 is 16 residues long. This CDR3 is CASSLAWGAGTYEQYF. The CDR3 DNA sequence: TGCGCCAGCAGCTTGGCCTGGGGAGCGGGAACCTACGAGCAGTACTTC.

The rearrangement joins TRBV5-4 to TRBJ2-1; D is uncertain. From germline, CDR1 is SGHNT and CDR2 YYREEE (reference sequence). The CDR3 has 12 amino acids. With 3 bases removed from V and 3 bases from J, the gap between germline ends came to 4 bases. DNA of the CDR3: TGTGCCAGCAGCTCCAACTACAATGAGCAGTTCTTC. Translating it yields CASSSNYNEQFF.

This clonotype came up a few times. The chain is built from TRBV7-7 and TRBJ2-7, with 8 bases that match TRBD2. Germline CDR1 reads SSHAT; CDR2 reads FNYEAQ (reference sequence). The CDR3 spans 12 residues. CDR3 DNA sequence: TGTGCTGTAAGCGGGAGCTCCTACGAGCAGTACTTC. Its protein is CAVSGSSYEQYF. The variable domain in full, completed from reference TRBV7-7 and TRBJ2-7, reads GAGVSQSPRYKVTKRGQDVTLRCDPISSHATLYWYQQALGQGPEFLTYFNYEAQPDKSGLPSDRFSAERPEGSISTLTIQRTEQRDSAMYRCAVSGSSYEQYFGPGTRLTVT.

Comments on this clonotype: One end of the junction fails to match germline, which may point to a read error. The V and J genes are TRBV30 and TRBJ1-5; D call uncertain. The germline CDR1 and CDR2 sequences are GTSNPN and SVGIG (reference sequence). There are 14 residues in the CDR3. This chain's CDR3 is CAWSVGFSNQPQHF. CDR3 nucleotide sequence: TGCGCCTGGAGTGTCGGTTTTAGCAATCAGCCCCAGCATTTT.

The chain uses TRBV29-1 and TRBJ2-7, with 14 nucleotides matching TRBD2. This CDR3 spans 15 amino acids. J gave up 3 bases and V 3 bases, and 4 bases lay outside the gene matches. Germline CDR1 is SQVTM and CDR2 is ANQGSEA. For the CDR3, the DNA is TGCAGCGTTGAGACTAGCGGGAGGGGAGGCTACGAGCAGTACTTC. Amino acids: CSVETSGRGGYEQYF.

V and J are TRBV20-1 and TRBJ1-1; no clear D. This CDR3 is 13 amino acids long. V was trimmed by 5 bases and J by 2 bases, leaving 12 bases between them. The V gene's germline CDR1 is DFQATT and CDR2 SNEGSKA (reference sequence). CDR3 nucleotides: TGCAGTGCTCGATTAGCGGGTAACACTGAAGCTTTCTTT. This gives the protein CSARLAGNTEAFF.